Below, 28 T cell receptor beta chains from the same sample are listed, as sequenced in a study of blood T cell repertoires in COVID-19. Data came from immunoSEQ multiplex PCR; TCRdb stores just in-frame clones and leaves some out. The sample includes 80,000 to 100,000 clones, nearly 95% of them seen just once. The sequencing input was peripheral blood. These TCRs come from a human donor with active COVID-19. The donor label of this sample is uncertain.

The chain carries TRBV15 and TRBJ2-5, with unresolved D. CDR3 length: 14 residues. V was shortened by 1 base and J by 5 bases, with 11 bases between the two germline ends. CDR1 and CDR2 from the germline V gene are LNHNV and YYDKDF (reference sequence). CDR3 loop: CATSRGGGPETQYF. DNA for the CDR3: TGTGCCACCAGCAGAGGTGGTGGGCCGGAGACCCAGTACTTC.

This chain links TRBV2 with TRBJ2-1, with TRBD1 matching 10 bases. The germline gives CDR1 SNHLY, CDR2 FYNNEI. Germline trimming cut 6 bases from V and 3 bases from J; bases unmatched to any gene: 5. The CDR3 consists of 15 residues. The CDR3 DNA is TGTGCCAGCAGACCTGACAGGGGGCACTACAATGAGCAGTTCTTC. It is translated as CASRPDRGHYNEQFF.

The chain has TRBV15 and TRBJ2-2; D is possibly TRBD2 (7 bases). The ends were cut back, 5 bases at V and 7 bases at J, with 14 bases in the middle. Germline assignment: CDR1 LNHNV and CDR2 YYDKDF (reference sequence). This CDR3 spans 14 amino acids. The CDR3 nucleotides are TGTGCCACCAGCCGGGGAGGGGGGAACGGGGAGCTGTTTTTT. Residues: CATSRGGGNGELFF.

The rearrangement joins TRBV7-2 to TRBJ2-5; 12 bases are shared with TRBD2. Trimming took 5 bases from V and 4 from J; bases not matched to a gene: 8. The CDR3 extends over 16 amino acids. Germline lookup yields CDR1 SGHTA and CDR2 FQGNSA. The CDR3 DNA reads TGTGCCAGCAGCCCCGGACTAGCGGGGAGCGGAGAGACCCAGTACTTC. It is translated as CASSPGLAGSGETQYF.

The J gene is TRBJ1-2, the V gene TRBV7-8, with no clear D. The CDR3 totals 13 residues. Trimming cost V 4 bases and J 4 bases, with 10 bases left between them. CDR1 is SGHVS and CDR2 is FQNEAQ in the germline V gene. The DNA of the CDR3 is TGTGCCAGCAGCTCTACCACCATCTATGGCTACACCTTC. It is translated as CASSSTTIYGYTF. The whole variable domain, remainder taken from reference TRBV7-8 and TRBJ1-2, is GAGVSQSPRYKVAKRGQDVALRCDPISGHVSLFWYQQALGQGPEFLTYFQNEAQLDKSGLPSDRFFAERPEGSVSTLKIQRTQQEDSAVYLCASSSTTIYGYTFGSGTRLTVV.

This chain connects TRBV19 to TRBJ2-5; 7 bases are a match to TRBD1. CDR1 is LNHDA, CDR2 SQIVND, per germline (reference sequence). The CDR3 length is 14 residues. V lost 7 bases and J lost 2; bases outside the gene matches: 7. This CDR3 is CASTISGQQETQYF. The CDR3 bases are TGTGCCAGTACCATATCGGGACAGCAAGAGACCCAGTACTTC.

Of note for this clone: A junction end diverges from the germline sequence, so it may reflect a read error. This rearrangement joins TRBV18 to TRBJ1-2; D is perhaps TRBD1 (6 bases). CDR1 is KGHSH, CDR2 LQKENI, per germline. The CDR3 loop spans 14 amino acids. This CDR3 reads CASSGGRNNYSYTF. The CDR3 DNA follows: TGTGCCAGCTCAGGGGGCAGGAATAACTATAGCTACACCTTC.

The chain is built from TRBV5-1 and TRBJ2-7, with D tentatively TRBD2 (7 bases). This CDR3 is 13 amino acids long. Trimming took off 2 bases at V and 6 bases at J, with 12 bases between the two ends. Germline assignment: CDR1 SGHRS and CDR2 YFSETQ. The DNA for the CDR3 is TGCGCCAGCAGCTTTGGGGGGGGGCCCGAGCAGTACTTC. Translating gives CASSFGGGPEQYF.

The rearrangement links TRBV27 to TRBJ2-7; the match to TRBD1 covers 10 bases. The CDR3 contains 16 residues. Germline assignment: CDR1 MNHEY and CDR2 SMNVEV (reference sequence). V lost 4 bases to trimming and J lost 4 bases; unmatched junction nucleotides: 10. This chain's CDR3 is CASSYFGTGASYEQYF. CDR3 coding DNA: TGTGCCAGCAGTTACTTCGGGACAGGGGCGTCATACGAGCAGTACTTC.

This sequence joins TRBV5-1 and TRBJ1-6; 9 nucleotides align to TRBD1. V dropped 1 base and J dropped 8; count of bases not matched to a gene: 4. Germline values: CDR1 SGHRS, CDR2 YFSETQ. There are 15 residues in the CDR3. The CDR3 DNA is TGCGCCAGCAGCTTGAAACGGGACAGGGATTCACCCCTCCACTTT. This gives the protein CASSLKRDRDSPLHF.

The chain carries TRBV6-1 and TRBJ2-7; 11 bases line up with TRBD1. The germline CDR1 and CDR2 sequences are MNHNS and SASEGT. The CDR3 has 16 amino acids. J lost 1 base, V lost 3 bases, and 5 bases had no gene match. For the CDR3, the DNA is TGTGCCAGCAGTGAGGACAGGGGGCGCGGTTCCTACGAGCAGTACTTC. Amino acid sequence: CASSEDRGRGSYEQYF.

The chain joins TRBV19 to TRBJ2-4; TRBD1 might be the D (5 bases). The V gene's germline CDR1 is LNHDA and CDR2 SQIVND (reference sequence). This CDR3 is built from 13 residues. The V end was cut by 3 bases, the J end by 4 bases, with 7 bases between. The DNA of the CDR3 is TGTGCCAGTAGTATTGACAGAAAAAACATTCAGTACTTC. Its translation is CASSIDRKNIQYF. The full variable domain, rest sourced from reference TRBV19 and TRBJ2-4, is DGGITQSPKYLFRKEGQNVTLSCEQNLNHDAMYWYRQDPGQGLRLIYYSQIVNDFQKGDIAEGYSVSREKKESFPLTVTSAQKNPTAFYLCASSIDRKNIQYFGAGTRLSVL.

This CDR3 reads CAISETGAETQYF. In DNA form, the CDR3 reads TGTGCCATCAGTGAGACAGGTGCGGAGACCCAGTACTTC. V gene TRBV10-3 combines with J gene TRBJ2-5; D may be TRBD1 (5 bases). Looked up from germline, CDR1 is ENHRY and CDR2 is SYGVKD. This CDR3 contains 13 residues. V was shortened by 2 bases and J by 5 bases, with 9 bases between the two germline ends.

The chain carries TRBV5-6 and TRBJ1-6; D is possibly TRBD1 (5 bases). The V end lost 4 bases, the J end lost 9 bases, and 17 bases lay between the germline ends. The length of the CDR3 is 15 residues. The germline CDR1 and CDR2 sequences are SGHDT and YYEEEE. The CDR3 DNA reads as TGTGCCAGCAGCGCCTGGGGGGGAGAGGGTTCACCCCTCCACTTT. Protein: CASSAWGGEGSPLHF.

The sample holds a few counts of this clone. This chain joins TRBV5-6 and TRBJ2-7, with D possibly matching TRBD2 (5 bases). The CDR3 extends over 13 amino acids. Trimming took off 2 bases at V and 7 bases at J, with 13 bases between the two ends. Germline V gene sequence: CDR1 SGHDT, CDR2 YYEEEE. CDR3 region: CASSFIGTGEQYF. The CDR3 DNA follows: TGTGCCAGCAGCTTTATCGGTACGGGAGAGCAGTACTTC.

V gene TRBV28 combines with J gene TRBJ2-2; 8 bases line up with TRBD1. The CDR3 is 14 residues long. The V gene's germline CDR1 is MDHEN and CDR2 SYDVKM. V lost 7 bases and J lost 7; bases outside the gene matches: 8. The chain's CDR3 is CASNPRGRVGELFF. CDR3 nucleotide sequence: TGTGCCAGCAATCCCAGGGGGCGGGTCGGGGAGCTGTTTTTT.

The V call is TRBV9, the J call TRBJ2-2; perhaps TRBD1 as D (5 bases). Germline V lookup: CDR1 SGDLS, CDR2 YYNGEE. Trimming cost V 6 bases and J 1 base, with 7 bases left between them. The CDR3 covers 13 residues. For the CDR3, the DNA is TGTGCCAGCACCGGACAGAACACCGGGGAGCTGTTTTTT. Its protein is CASTGQNTGELFF. The entire variable domain, with the rest obtained from reference TRBV9 and TRBJ2-2, is as follows: DSGVTQTPKHLITATGQRVTLRCSPRSGDLSVYWYQQSLDQGLQFLIQYYNGEERAKGNILERFSAQQFPDLHSELNLSSLELGDSALYFCASTGQNTGELFFGEGSRLTVL.

This chain's CDR3 is CASSLDRAETQYF. CDR3 coding DNA: TGTGCCAGCAGCCTGGACAGGGCAGAGACCCAGTACTTC. This sequence joins TRBV7-2 and TRBJ2-5; TRBD1 aligns across 8 bases. This CDR3 has 13 residues. The V gene's germline CDR1 is SGHTA and CDR2 FQGNSA. V trimming: 5 bases; J trimming: 4 bases; junction bases outside the gene matches: 3.

The chain uses TRBV7-2 and TRBJ2-7; D remains ambiguous. V dropped 8 bases and J dropped 4 bases, with 18 bases sitting between them. Germline V gives CDR1 SGHTA, CDR2 FQGNSA. This CDR3 has 14 amino acids. The DNA of the CDR3 is TGTGCCAGCTCACCGACCGGGTATGGGTACGAGCAGTACTTC. This translates into CASSPTGYGYEQYF.

The chain employs TRBV2 and TRBJ2-5; D might be TRBD2 (6 bases). CDR3 length: 13 amino acids. Germline CDR1 SNHLY, CDR2 FYNNEI. Trimming removed 7 bases from V and 0 bases from J, with 9 bases in between. The CDR3 sequence is CASKGGHQETQYF. In DNA form, the CDR3 reads TGTGCCAGCAAGGGAGGCCACCAAGAGACCCAGTACTTC.

The chain combines TRBV7-8 with TRBJ2-2; 8 nucleotides line up with TRBD1. The CDR3 has 15 amino acids. Unmatched junction bases numbered 7, after V lost 6 bases and J lost 4 bases. The germline V gene encodes CDR1 SGHVS and CDR2 FQNEAQ. CDR3 sequence: CASRSDRGPTGELFF. CDR3 bases: TGTGCCAGCAGATCCGACAGGGGTCCCACCGGGGAGCTGTTTTTT. Full variable domain (remainder filled in from reference TRBV7-8 and TRBJ2-2): GAGVSQSPRYKVAKRGQDVALRCDPISGHVSLFWYQQALGQGPEFLTYFQNEAQLDKSGLPSDRFFAERPEGSVSTLKIQRTQQEDSAVYLCASRSDRGPTGELFFGEGSRLTVL.

V is TRBV7-2 and J is TRBJ2-7; TRBD2 aligns across 8 bases. The trim removed 3 bases at V and 7 bases at J, leaving 8 bases unmatched. The CDR3 covers 14 residues. The germline V gene encodes CDR1 SGHTA and CDR2 FQGNSA. In nucleotides, the CDR3 is TGTGCCAGCAGCTTCGGGGGGGCCTGGAGGGAGCAGTACTTC. Translation: CASSFGGAWREQYF.

This clone was recorded only once. The chain carries TRBV28 and TRBJ2-7; 10 bases agree with TRBD2. Germline trimming cut 6 bases from V and 5 bases from J; bases unmatched to any gene: 10. Per the germline V gene, CDR1 is MDHEN and CDR2 is SYDVKM. The CDR3 has 15 residues. The CDR3: CASRGLASGSHEQYF. In DNA form, the CDR3 reads TGTGCCAGCAGGGGACTCGCTAGCGGGAGCCACGAGCAGTACTTC.

The chain recombines TRBV6-5 with TRBJ2-2; 7 nucleotides line up with TRBD2. Per the germline V gene, CDR1 is MNHEY and CDR2 is SVGAGI. The trim removed 9 bases at V and 4 bases at J, leaving 8 bases unmatched. The CDR3 loop spans 14 amino acids. The CDR3 is CARGEGWFTGELFF. The DNA for the CDR3 is TGTGCCAGGGGGGAGGGGTGGTTCACCGGGGAGCTGTTTTTT.

The chain couples TRBV5-4 to TRBJ1-4; 8 nucleotides align to TRBD1. Germline loops: CDR1 SGHNT, CDR2 YYREEE (reference sequence). This CDR3 contains 16 residues. V was clipped by 2 bases and J by 6 bases; unmatched bases: 9. The CDR3 protein is CASSFNPTGGDEKLFF. Written as DNA, the CDR3 is TGTGCCAGCAGCTTTAACCCCACAGGGGGAGATGAAAAACTGTTTTTT.

This chain connects TRBV14 to TRBJ2-3; possible D gene TRBD1, 5 bases. Germline V gene data show CDR1 as SGHDN and CDR2 as FVKESK. Deletions cut 8 bases from V and 3 bases from J, with 9 bases between. The CDR3 is 12 amino acids. The CDR3 spells CASGAGTDTQYF. The CDR3 bases are TGTGCCAGCGGGGCAGGGACAGATACGCAGTATTTT. Drawing the rest from reference TRBV14 and TRBJ2-3, the complete variable domain is EAGVTQFPSHSVIEKGQTVTLRCDPISGHDNLYWYRRVMGKEIKFLLHFVKESKQDESGMPNNRFLAERTGGTYSTLKVQPAELEDSGVYFCASGAGTDTQYFGPGTRLTVL.

The rearrangement uses TRBV3-1 (or the pseudogene TRBV3-2) and TRBJ2-1; perhaps TRBD2 as D (6 bases). In germline, CDR1 is LGHDT, CDR2 YNNKEL (reference sequence). The CDR3 has 17 amino acids. Trimming shortened V by 3 bases and J by 2 bases, and 17 bases separated the two germline ends. The CDR3 nucleotides read TGTGCCAGCAGCCAGGTAGGAGCGGGTCATACCTACAATGAGCAGTTCTTC. It yields the protein CASSQVGAGHTYNEQFF.

This clone was observed a single time. The V gene is TRBV7-9, the J gene TRBJ2-1, with D hard to call. The CDR3 runs to 14 residues. Trimming left V 0 bases short and J 5 bases short, with 8 bases between. Per the germline V gene, CDR1 is SEHNR and CDR2 is FQNEAQ (reference sequence). CDR3 region: CASSLADYNNEQFF. The CDR3 DNA reads TGTGCCAGCAGCTTAGCAGATTACAACAATGAGCAGTTCTTC. The full variable domain, rest sourced from reference TRBV7-9 and TRBJ2-1, is DTGVSQNPRHKITKRGQNVTFRCDPISEHNRLYWYRQTLGQGPEFLTYFQNEAQLEKSRLLSDRFSAERPKGSFSTLEIQRTEQGDSAMYLCASSLADYNNEQFFGPGTRLTVL.